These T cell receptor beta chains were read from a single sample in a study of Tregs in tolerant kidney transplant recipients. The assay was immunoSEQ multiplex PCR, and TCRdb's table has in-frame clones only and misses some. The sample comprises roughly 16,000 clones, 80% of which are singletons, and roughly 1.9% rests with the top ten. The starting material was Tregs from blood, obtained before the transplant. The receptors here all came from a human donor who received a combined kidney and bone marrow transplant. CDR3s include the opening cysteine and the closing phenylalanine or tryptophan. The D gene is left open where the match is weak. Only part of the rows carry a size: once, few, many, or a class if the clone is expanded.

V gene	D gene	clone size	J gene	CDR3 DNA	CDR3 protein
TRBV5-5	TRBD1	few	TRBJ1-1	TGTGCCAGCAGCTTGACCTCACAGGGGTGGCCTTTCTTT	CASSLTSQGWPFF
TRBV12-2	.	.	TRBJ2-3	TGTGCAAGTCGCTTATCAGGGGCAGAAAATACGCAGTATTTT	CASRLSGAENTQYF
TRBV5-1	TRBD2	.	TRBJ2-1	TGCGCCAGCAGCTCGACCACTAGCGGGGGGTACAATGAGCAGTTCTTC	CASSSTTSGGYNEQFF
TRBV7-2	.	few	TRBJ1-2	TGTGCCAGCAGCTTAAGCCCGACGGGGATTCCCTATGGCTACACCTTC	CASSLSPTGIPYGYTF
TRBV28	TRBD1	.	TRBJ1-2	TGTGCCAGCAGTTTATACAGGGGCCAGGGGTCCTATGGCTACACCTTC	CASSLYRGQGSYGYTF
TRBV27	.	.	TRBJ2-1	TGTGCCACCAAGCGCGGTGGGGCAAACTACAATGAGCAGTTCTTC	CATKRGGANYNEQFF
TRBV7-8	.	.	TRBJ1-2	TGTGCCAGCAGCCGCAGGGGAAATGGCTACACCTTC	CASSRRGNGYTF
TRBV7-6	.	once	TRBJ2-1	TGTGCCAGCAGCTCAGTGTTAGCGGCTACAAACAATGAGCAGTTCTTC	CASSSVLAATNNEQFF
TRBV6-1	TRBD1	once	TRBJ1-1	TGTGCCAGCAGTTCCCAGACAGGGATGGGCACTGAAGCTTTCTTT	CASSSQTGMGTEAFF
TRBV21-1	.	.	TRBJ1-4	TGTGCCAGGACCAGGCAGTTGAAGGGGAAACTGTTTTTT	CARTRQLKGKLFF
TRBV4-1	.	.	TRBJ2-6	TGCGCCAGCAGCCCGACAAAAACGAGTGGGGCCAACGTCCTGACTTTC	CASSPTKTSGANVLTF
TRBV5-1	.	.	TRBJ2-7	TGCGCCAGCAGCTCCGATACGGGAGTTCACGACGAGCAGTACTTC	CASSSDTGVHDEQYF
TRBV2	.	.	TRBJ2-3	TGTGCCAGCACGGGGTTGAGGACAGATACGCAGTATTTT	CASTGLRTDTQYF
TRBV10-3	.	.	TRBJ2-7	TGTGCCATCTCTGCCTACAGCTCCTACGAGCAGTACTTC	CAISAYSSYEQYF
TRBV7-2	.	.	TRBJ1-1	TGTGCCAGCAGCCACGCCCTAGGGAACACTGAAGCTTTCTTT	CASSHALGNTEAFF
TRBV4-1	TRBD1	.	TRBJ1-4	TGCGCCAGCAAGAGGACAGGGGGGGAAAAACTGTTTTTT	CASKRTGGEKLFF
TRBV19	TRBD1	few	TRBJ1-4	TGTGCCAGTGGGAACAGGGGGCCGAATGAAAAACTGTTTTTT	CASGNRGPNEKLFF
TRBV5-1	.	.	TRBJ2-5	TGCGCCAGCAGCTTGGACCAGCGGTTGGGGACCCAGTACTTC	CASSLDQRLGTQYF
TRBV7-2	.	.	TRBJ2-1	TGTGCCAGCAGCATAGGGGGGGGGCCTTGGAATGAGCAGTTCTTC	CASSIGGGPWNEQFF
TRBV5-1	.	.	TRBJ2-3	TGCGCCAGCAGCCGAGGATGGCAAAGCACAGATACGCAGTATTTT	CASSRGWQSTDTQYF
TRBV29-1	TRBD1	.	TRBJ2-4	TGCAGCGTAGAGACAGGGAACCTAGCCAAAAACATTCAGTACTTC	CSVETGNLAKNIQYF
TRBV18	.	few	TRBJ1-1	TGTGCCAGCTCACCGACAGGGAACACTGAAGCTTTCTTT	CASSPTGNTEAFF
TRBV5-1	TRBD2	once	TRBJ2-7	TGCGCCAGCAGCCGACTAGCGGGGGGGTCCCACGAGCAGTACTTC	CASSRLAGGSHEQYF
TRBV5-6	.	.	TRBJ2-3	TGTGCCAGCAGCTTTTTTCCCGGGGGTGCACTCACAGATACGCAGTATTTT	CASSFFPGGALTDTQYF
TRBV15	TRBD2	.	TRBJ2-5	TGTGCCACCCTCTCGGGTAGCGGGGGAAACCAAGAGACCCAGTACTTC	CATLSGSGGNQETQYF
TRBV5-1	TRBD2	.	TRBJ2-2	TGCGCCAGCAGCTTGCTCGCGGGGGGGCCCGGGGAGCTGTTTTTT	CASSLLAGGPGELFF
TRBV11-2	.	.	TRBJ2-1	TGTGCCAGCAGCTTACCGGACTCGAACTACAATGAGCAGTTCTTC	CASSLPDSNYNEQFF
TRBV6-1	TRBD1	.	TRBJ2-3	TGTGCCAGCAGTTGGGACAGGGTAACAGATACGCAGTATTTT	CASSWDRVTDTQYF
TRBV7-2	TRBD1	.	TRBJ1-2	TGTGCCAGCAGCCCCCACGGGACAGGGGACTATGGCTACACCTTC	CASSPHGTGDYGYTF
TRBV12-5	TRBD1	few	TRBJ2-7	TGTGCTAGTGGTACCCTGGGGACAGGGGGCTTCTACGAGCAGTACTTC	CASGTLGTGGFYEQYF
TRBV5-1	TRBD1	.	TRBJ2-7	TGCGCCAGCAGCTACGGGGACAGGGGGCGGTACGAGCAGTACTTC	CASSYGDRGRYEQYF
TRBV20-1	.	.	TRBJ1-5	TGCAGTCAAATTAATCAGCCCCAGCATTTT	CSQINQPQHF
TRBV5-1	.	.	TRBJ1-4	TGCGCCAGCAGAGGCGGACTCAATGAAAAACTGTTTTTT	CASRGGLNEKLFF
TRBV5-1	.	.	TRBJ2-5	TGCGCCAGCAGCTTTCAGGGATTGGAGACCCAGTACTTC	CASSFQGLETQYF
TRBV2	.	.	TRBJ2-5	TGTGCCAGCAGTGAAAAGGACAGACAAGAGACCCAGTACTTC	CASSEKDRQETQYF
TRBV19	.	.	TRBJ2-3	TGTGCCAGTAGTATAGGGGCCACAGATACGCAGTATTTT	CASSIGATDTQYF
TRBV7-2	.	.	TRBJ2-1	TGTGCCAGCAGCCATGGACTAGAGCAGTTCTTC	CASSHGLEQFF
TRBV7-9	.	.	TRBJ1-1	TGTGCCAGCAGCTTCAATGGACACGATGAAGCTTTCTTT	CASSFNGHDEAFF
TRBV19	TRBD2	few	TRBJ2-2	TGTGCCAGTAGAGGCGGGAGAGCAACCGGGGAGCTGTTTTTT	CASRGGRATGELFF
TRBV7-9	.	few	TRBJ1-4	TGTGCCAGCAGCCCCAGTGGGACAGAAAAACTGTTTTTT	CASSPSGTEKLFF
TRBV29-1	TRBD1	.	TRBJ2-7	TGCAGCGTTGAAGATAGACAGGGAACCTTCTACGAGCAGTACTTC	CSVEDRQGTFYEQYF
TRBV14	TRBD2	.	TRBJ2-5	TGTGCCAGCAGCCTACTAGCGGTACAGACCCAGTACTTC	CASSLLAVQTQYF
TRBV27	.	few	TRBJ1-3	TGTGCCAGCAGTTTAGTGCCCTCCGGGGGGCTAGGTGGAAACACCATATATTTT	CASSLVPSGGLGGNTIYF
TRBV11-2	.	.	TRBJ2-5	TGTGCCAGCAGGCAGGGACTTGTTGAGGAGACCCAGTACTTC	CASRQGLVEETQYF
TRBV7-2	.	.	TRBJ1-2	TGTGCCAGCGCAAAAGGCAGGGGTGGTTATGGCTACACCTTC	CASAKGRGGYGYTF
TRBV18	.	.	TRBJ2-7	TGTGCCAGCTCACCAGGGGCGGTCTACGAGCAGTACTTC	CASSPGAVYEQYF
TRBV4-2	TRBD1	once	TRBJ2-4	TGTGCCAGCAGCCAGTCGGGACAGGGAGTTAGGGTAGCCAAAAACATTCAGTACTTC	CASSQSGQGVRVAKNIQYF
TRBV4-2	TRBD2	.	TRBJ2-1	TGTGCCAGCAAGGAAGGACTAGCCCGAAATGAGCAGTTCTTC	CASKEGLARNEQFF
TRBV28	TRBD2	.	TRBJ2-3	TGTGCCAGCAGTTTACCCGGACTAGCCCTAGATACGCAGTATTTT	CASSLPGLALDTQYF
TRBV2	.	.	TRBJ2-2	TGTGCCAGCAGTGAAGCAGAAGCCTACACCGGGGAGCTGTTTTTT	CASSEAEAYTGELFF
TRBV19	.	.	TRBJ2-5	TGTGCCAGTAGTATAGCTCCCAGGAGAGGGGAGACCCAGTACTTC	CASSIAPRRGETQYF
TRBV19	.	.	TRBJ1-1	TGTGCCAGTAGGAGCCCCGGGGTCACTGAAGCTTTCTTT	CASRSPGVTEAFF
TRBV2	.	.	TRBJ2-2	TGTGCCACCTCAGGGGGGAGGAACACCGGGGAGCTGTTTTTT	CATSGGRNTGELFF
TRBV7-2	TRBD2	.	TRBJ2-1	TGTGCCAGCAGCTTAGAGCGCGGGAGGGATGAGCAGTTCTTC	CASSLERGRDEQFF
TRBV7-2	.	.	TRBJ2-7	TGTGCCAGCAGCTTAGATGCAGGGAAATCTTCCTACGAGCAGTACTTC	CASSLDAGKSSYEQYF